The source of this T cell receptor beta chain is a study of radiation and T cells in renal cell carcinoma. The assay was immunoSEQ multiplex PCR, and TCRdb's table has in-frame clones only and misses some. The sample has 100,000 to 150,000 clones; about 81% are singletons. As for time point: blood 2 weeks post-SBRT. As for treatment: 15 Gy SBRT to primary tumor, nephrectomy 4 weeks later. Looked up from germline, CDR1 is SGHRS and CDR2 is YFSETQ. V was pared by 1 base and J by 4 bases, with 9 bases between. The CDR3 has 13 residues. This clonotype was sampled from a man aged 50 to 59 with renal cell carcinoma. The sequences come from blood, collected from a patient whose treatment included radiotherapy and nephrectomy. The rearrangement uses TRBV5-1 and TRBJ2-7, with no clear D. CDR3 nucleotides: TGCGCCAGCAGCTTGAATAGCATATACGAGCAGTACTTC. This sequence encodes CASSLNSIYEQYF.